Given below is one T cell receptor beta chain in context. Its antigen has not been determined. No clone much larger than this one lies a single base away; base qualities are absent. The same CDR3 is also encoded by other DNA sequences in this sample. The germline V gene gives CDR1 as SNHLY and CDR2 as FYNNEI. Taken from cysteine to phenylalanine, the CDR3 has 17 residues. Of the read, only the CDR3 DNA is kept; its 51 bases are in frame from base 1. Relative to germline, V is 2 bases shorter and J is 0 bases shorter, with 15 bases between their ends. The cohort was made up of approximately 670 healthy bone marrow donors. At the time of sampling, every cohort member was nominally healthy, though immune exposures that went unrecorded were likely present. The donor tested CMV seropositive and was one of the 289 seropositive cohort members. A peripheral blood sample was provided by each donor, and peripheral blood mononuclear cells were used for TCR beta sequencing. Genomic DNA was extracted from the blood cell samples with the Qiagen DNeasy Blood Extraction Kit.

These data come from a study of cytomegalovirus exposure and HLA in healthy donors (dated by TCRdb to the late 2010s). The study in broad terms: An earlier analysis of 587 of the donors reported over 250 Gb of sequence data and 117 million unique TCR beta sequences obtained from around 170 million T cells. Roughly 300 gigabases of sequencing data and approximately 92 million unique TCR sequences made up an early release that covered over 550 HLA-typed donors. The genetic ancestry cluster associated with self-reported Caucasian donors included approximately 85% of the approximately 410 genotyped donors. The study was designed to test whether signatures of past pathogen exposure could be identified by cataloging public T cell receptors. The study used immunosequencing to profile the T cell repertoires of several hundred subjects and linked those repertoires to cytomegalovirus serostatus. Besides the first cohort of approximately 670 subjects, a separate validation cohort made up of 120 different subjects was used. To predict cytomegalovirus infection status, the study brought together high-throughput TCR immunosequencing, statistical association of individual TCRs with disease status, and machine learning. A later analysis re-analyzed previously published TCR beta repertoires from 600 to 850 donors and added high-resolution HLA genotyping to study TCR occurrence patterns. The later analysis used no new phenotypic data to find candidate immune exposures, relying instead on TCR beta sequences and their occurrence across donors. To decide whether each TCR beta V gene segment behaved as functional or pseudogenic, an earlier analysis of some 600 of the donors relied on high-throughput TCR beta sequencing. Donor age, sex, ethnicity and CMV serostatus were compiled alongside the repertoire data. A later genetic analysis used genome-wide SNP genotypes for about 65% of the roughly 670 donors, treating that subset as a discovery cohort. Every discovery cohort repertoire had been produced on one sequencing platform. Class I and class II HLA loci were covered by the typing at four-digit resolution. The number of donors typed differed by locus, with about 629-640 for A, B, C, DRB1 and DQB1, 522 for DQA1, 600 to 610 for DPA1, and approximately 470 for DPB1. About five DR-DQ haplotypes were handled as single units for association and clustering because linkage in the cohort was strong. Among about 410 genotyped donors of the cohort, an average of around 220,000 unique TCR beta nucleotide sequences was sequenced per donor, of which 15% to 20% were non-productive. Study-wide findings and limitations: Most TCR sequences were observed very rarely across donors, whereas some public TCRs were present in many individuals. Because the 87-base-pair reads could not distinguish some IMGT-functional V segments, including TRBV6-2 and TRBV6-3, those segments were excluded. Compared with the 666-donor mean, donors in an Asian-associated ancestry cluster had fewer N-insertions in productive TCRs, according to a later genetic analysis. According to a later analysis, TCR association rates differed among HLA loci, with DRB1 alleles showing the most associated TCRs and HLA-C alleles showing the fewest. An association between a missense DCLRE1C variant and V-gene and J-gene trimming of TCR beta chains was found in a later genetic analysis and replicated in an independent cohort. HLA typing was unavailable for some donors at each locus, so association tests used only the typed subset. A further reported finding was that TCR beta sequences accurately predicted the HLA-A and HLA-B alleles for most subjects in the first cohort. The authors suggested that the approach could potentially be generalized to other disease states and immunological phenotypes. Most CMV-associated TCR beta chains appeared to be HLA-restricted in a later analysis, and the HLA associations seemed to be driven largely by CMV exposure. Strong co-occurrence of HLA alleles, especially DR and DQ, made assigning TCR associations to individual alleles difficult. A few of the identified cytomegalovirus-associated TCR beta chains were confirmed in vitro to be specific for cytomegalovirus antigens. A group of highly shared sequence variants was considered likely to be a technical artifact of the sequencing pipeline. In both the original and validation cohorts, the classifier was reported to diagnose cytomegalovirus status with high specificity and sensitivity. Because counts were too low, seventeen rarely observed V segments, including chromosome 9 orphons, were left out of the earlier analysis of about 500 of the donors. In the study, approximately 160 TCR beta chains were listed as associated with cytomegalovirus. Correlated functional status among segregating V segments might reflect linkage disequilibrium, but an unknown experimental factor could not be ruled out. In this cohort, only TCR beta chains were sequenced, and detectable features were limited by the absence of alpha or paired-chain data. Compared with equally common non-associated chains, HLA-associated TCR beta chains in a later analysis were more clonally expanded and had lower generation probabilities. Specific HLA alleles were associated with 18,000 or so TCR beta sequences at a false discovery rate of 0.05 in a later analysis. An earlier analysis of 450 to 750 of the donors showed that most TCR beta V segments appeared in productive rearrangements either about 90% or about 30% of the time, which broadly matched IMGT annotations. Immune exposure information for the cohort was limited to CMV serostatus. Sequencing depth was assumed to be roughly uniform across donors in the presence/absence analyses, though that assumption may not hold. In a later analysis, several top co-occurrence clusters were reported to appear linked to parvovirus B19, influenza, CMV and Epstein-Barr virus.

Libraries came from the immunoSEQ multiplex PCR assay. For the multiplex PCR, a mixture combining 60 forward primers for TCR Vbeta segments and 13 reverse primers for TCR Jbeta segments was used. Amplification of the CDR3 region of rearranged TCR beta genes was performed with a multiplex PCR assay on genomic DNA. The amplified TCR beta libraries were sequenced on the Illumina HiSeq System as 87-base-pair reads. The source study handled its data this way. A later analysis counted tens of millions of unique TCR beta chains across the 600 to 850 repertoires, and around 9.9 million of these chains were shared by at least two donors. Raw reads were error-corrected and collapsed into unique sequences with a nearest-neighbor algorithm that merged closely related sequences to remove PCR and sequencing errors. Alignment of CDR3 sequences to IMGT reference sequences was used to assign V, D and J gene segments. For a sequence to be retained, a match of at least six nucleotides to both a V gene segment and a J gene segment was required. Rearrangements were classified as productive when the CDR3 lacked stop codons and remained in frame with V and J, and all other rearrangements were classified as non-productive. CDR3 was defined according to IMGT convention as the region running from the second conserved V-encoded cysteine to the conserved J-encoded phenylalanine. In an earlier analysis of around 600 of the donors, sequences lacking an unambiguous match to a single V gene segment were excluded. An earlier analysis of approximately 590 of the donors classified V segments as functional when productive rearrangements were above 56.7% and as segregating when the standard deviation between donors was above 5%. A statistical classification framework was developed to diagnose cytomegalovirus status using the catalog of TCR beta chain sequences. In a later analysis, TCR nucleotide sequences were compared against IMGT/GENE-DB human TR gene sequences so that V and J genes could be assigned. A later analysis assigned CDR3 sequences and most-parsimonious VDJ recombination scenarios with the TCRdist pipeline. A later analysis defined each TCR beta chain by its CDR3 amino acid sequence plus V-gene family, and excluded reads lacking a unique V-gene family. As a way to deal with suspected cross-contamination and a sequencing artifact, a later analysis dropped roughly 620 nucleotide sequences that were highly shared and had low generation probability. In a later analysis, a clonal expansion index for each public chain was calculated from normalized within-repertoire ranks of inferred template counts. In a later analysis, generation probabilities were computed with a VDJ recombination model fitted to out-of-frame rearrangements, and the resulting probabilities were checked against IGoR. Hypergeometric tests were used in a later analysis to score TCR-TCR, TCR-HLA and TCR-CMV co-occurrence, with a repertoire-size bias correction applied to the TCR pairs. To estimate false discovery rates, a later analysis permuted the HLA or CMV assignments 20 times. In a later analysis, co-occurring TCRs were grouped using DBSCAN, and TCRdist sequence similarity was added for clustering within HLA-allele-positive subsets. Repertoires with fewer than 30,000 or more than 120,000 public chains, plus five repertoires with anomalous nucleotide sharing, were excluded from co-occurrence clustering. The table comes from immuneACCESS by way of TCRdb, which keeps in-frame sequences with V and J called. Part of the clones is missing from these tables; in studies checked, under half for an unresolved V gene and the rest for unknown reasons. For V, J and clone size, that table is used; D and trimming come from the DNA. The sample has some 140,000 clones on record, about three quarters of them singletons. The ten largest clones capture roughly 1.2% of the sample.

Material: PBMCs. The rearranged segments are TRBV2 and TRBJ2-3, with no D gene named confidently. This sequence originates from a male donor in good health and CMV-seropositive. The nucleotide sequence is TGTGCCAGCAGTGAAACGGCGGCCCTGACCAGCACAGATACGCAGTATTTT. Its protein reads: CASSETAALTSTDTQYF. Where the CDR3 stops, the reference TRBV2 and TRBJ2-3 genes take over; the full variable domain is EPEVTQTPSHQVTQMGQEVILRCVPISNHLYFYWYRQILGQKVEFLVSFYNNEISEKSEIFDDQFSVERPDGSNFTLKIRSTKLEDSAMYFCASSETAALTSTDTQYFGPGTRLTVL.